This T cell receptor (beta chain) emerged from a study of chemoradiotherapy in HPV16-positive cancers. Notes on the study in general: During treatment, candidate HPV-specific clones and E7-related motifs expanded in tumor.

Repertoires were sampled repeatedly during chemoradiotherapy. This clone is classed as hyperexpanded. No antigen is known for it. TCRdb keeps only in-frame clones here, not all; method: immunoSEQ multiplex PCR. The table has 2,000 to 2,500 clones, approximately 73% seen once. The CDR3 has 17 residues. The gene calls are TRBV21-1 and TRBJ1-5; TRBD1 reflects the table's D call only, with no check against the DNA. TRBV21-1 constitutes a pseudogene. This clonotype was obtained from a human donor with HPV-associated anogenital cancer. Sampling was done from a patient who underwent chemoradiotherapy. DNA of the CDR3: TGTGCCAGCAGCAATCGAGGGGGACAGCCCTACAATCAGCCCCAGCATTTT. Translation gives CASSNRGGQPYNQPQHF.